Below are 6 T cell receptor beta chains sequenced from a single sample in a study of blood T cell repertoires in COVID-19. Only in-frame clones appear in the TCRdb table, and some are missing; sequencing was by immunoSEQ multiplex PCR. The repertoire holds about 370,000 clones, with 70% to 90% as singletons. The sample was peripheral blood. These receptors were collected from a woman in her twenties or thirties with COVID-19, enrolled during active disease.

The chain links TRBV4-1 to TRBJ1-5; tentative D call: TRBD1 (6 bases). Trimming pared 2 bases from V and 10 bases from J, leaving 21 bases between. The CDR3 consists of 16 residues. From germline, CDR1 is MGHRA and CDR2 YSYEKL. The DNA of the CDR3 is TGCGCCAGCAGCCAACACGGAACAGGGCCTGAGGGACCCCAGCATTTT. This translates into CASSQHGTGPEGPQHF.

This rearrangement joins TRBV27 to TRBJ2-3; D ambiguous. The length of the CDR3 is 14 residues. V was clipped by 3 bases and J by 5 bases, with 12 bases between them. In germline, CDR1 is MNHEY, CDR2 SMNVEV (reference sequence). The CDR3 loop reads CASSFYGLGDTQYF. As DNA, the CDR3 is TGTGCCAGCAGTTTTTATGGGCTGGGAGATACGCAGTATTTT.

This rearrangement joins TRBV7-8 to TRBJ2-7; D perhaps matches TRBD2 (6 bases). Germline CDR1 reads SGHVS; CDR2 reads FQNEAQ. V was pared by 1 base and J by 3 bases, with 16 bases between. The CDR3 is made up of 16 amino acids. Written as DNA, the CDR3 is TGTGCCAGCAGCTTAGACGGCGGGATAGGAGTCTACGAGCAGTACTTC. As protein: CASSLDGGIGVYEQYF.

J is TRBJ1-2 and V is TRBV28; tentatively, D is TRBD1 (5 bases). V was shortened by 1 base and J by 2 bases, with 11 bases between the two germline ends. Germline V gene sequence: CDR1 MDHEN, CDR2 SYDVKM. The CDR3 loop spans 15 amino acids. CDR3 residues: CASSLLGVTNYGYTF. In DNA, the CDR3 is TGTGCCAGCAGTTTATTAGGGGTGACGAACTATGGCTACACCTTC.

The chain carries TRBV5-1 and TRBJ2-2; D perhaps matches TRBD1 (7 bases). Looked up from germline, CDR1 is SGHRS and CDR2 is YFSETQ. V was shortened by 1 base and J by 5 bases, with 12 bases between the two germline ends. The CDR3 totals 15 residues. CDR3: CASSLRQGGTGELFF. DNA for the CDR3: TGCGCCAGCAGCTTGCGACAGGGAGGTACCGGGGAGCTGTTTTTT.

The chain recombines TRBV5-5 with TRBJ1-1; 8 nucleotides agree with TRBD1. Germline trimming cut 4 bases from V and 8 bases from J; bases unmatched to any gene: 7. Germline CDR1 is SGHKS and CDR2 is YYEKEE (reference sequence). The CDR3 length is 13 residues. The CDR3 DNA reads TGTGCCAGCAGCCAGGACAGGGCTAACGAAGCTTTCTTT. Translation gives CASSQDRANEAFF.